Below are 15 T cell receptor beta chains sequenced from a single sample in a study of CD8+CD57+ T cells in acquired aplastic anemia. Researchers used genomic DNA as the template to profile TCR beta VDJ and CDR3. TCRdb re-derived calls from the reads in MiXCR, one entry per CDR3 protein. The repertoire holds around 200,000 distinct CDR3 sequences, with under 50% as singletons. The authors sequenced patients whose flow cytometry had shown CD8+CD57+ cell expansion. Sequenced input: sorted CD4+, CD8+, or CD8+CD57+ T cells (not recorded which) from PBMCs. The receptors originated from a human donor with aplastic anemia.

This clonotype was observed a handful of times. The chain carries TRBV30 and TRBJ2-2; TRBD1 matches 10 bases. The CDR3 length is 15 residues. The germline CDR1 and CDR2 sequences are GTSNPN and SVGIG (reference sequence). After removal of 5 bases from V and 7 bases from J, the junction contained 10 bases not matched to a gene. The CDR3 reads CAWGRQGAAFGELFF. The CDR3 coding sequence is TGTGCCTGGGGCAGACAGGGGGCGGCTTTCGGGGAGCTGTTTTTT.

The table lists this clonotype with many counts. This chain connects TRBV12-3 or TRBV12-4 to TRBJ2-1; possibly TRBD2 for D (6 bases). The CDR3 spans 11 residues. The ends were cut back, 4 bases at V and 15 bases at J, with 13 bases in the middle. Here the CDR3 reads CASSSPGARFF. The CDR3 DNA is TGTGCCAGCAGTTCCCCGGGAGCCCGGTTCTTC.

This clonotype appeared once. The gene calls are TRBV29-1 and TRBJ1-1; no definite D call. V dropped 5 bases and J dropped 1 base, with 8 bases sitting between them. The CDR3 extends over 12 amino acids. CDR1 SQVTM and CDR2 ANQGSEA come from the germline V gene. The CDR3 DNA follows: TGCAGCGTTCCGGGCTCGAACACTGAAGCTTTCTTT. Translation gives CSVPGSNTEAFF.

This clonotype was counted between two and nine times. The genes are TRBV6-5 and TRBJ1-3; D is unresolved. V gave up 5 bases and J gave up 0 bases, with 14 bases separating them. Germline CDR1 and CDR2: MNHEY and SVGAGI. The CDR3 consists of 16 residues. In DNA, the CDR3 is TGTGCCAGCAGTGAAGTTCCGTACGGCTCTGGAAACACCATATATTTT. Its translation: CASSEVPYGSGNTIYF.

This chain joins TRBV10-1 and TRBJ1-1; the D gene is possibly TRBD1 (5 bases). CDR3 length: 13 amino acids. Looked up from germline, CDR1 is WNHNN and CDR2 is SYGVQD (reference sequence). Trimming removed 8 bases at V and 5 bases at J, with 15 bases between. The CDR3 protein is CASEYFWGTEAFF. CDR3 in DNA: TGCGCCAGCGAATATTTCTGGGGGACTGAAGCTTTCTTT.

The V and J genes are TRBV14 and TRBJ2-7; D possibly uses TRBD1 or TRBD2 (6 bases each). Trimming stripped 5 bases from V and 3 bases from J, with 11 bases between. Per germline, CDR1 SGHDN and CDR2 FVKESK. The CDR3 is 13 amino acids. CDR3 residues: CASSGGQVYEQYF. In nucleotides, the CDR3 is TGTGCCAGCAGCGGGGGGCAGGTCTACGAGCAGTACTTC.

This clonotype was picked up many times. The V and J genes are TRBV28 and TRBJ2-5, with TRBD1 matching 12 bases. The CDR3 loop spans 15 amino acids. Trimming cost V 4 bases and J 5 bases; bases outside gene matches: 5. The V gene's germline CDR1 is MDHEN and CDR2 SYDVKM. The CDR3 here is CASSYRDRGPETQYF. CDR3 nucleotide sequence: TGTGCCAGCAGTTACCGGGACAGGGGGCCCGAGACCCAGTACTTC.

This clonotype was counted at least ten times. The chain combines TRBV5-5 with TRBJ2-3; D not resolved. Looked up from germline, CDR1 is SGHKS and CDR2 is YYEKEE (reference sequence). V was shortened by 0 bases and J by 3 bases, with 11 bases between the two germline ends. The CDR3 covers 15 residues. CDR3 sequence (DNA): TGTGCCAGCAGCTTGGCTGGGAAGTGGACAGATACGCAGTATTTT. Protein sequence: CASSLAGKWTDTQYF. Full variable domain (outside the CDR3, taken from reference TRBV5-5 and TRBJ2-3): DAGVTQSPTHLIKTRGQQVTLRCSPISGHKSVSWYQQVLGQGPQFIFQYYEKEERGRGNFPDRFSARQFPNYSSELNVNALLLGDSALYLCASSLAGKWTDTQYFGPGTRLTVL.

The rearrangement uses TRBV6-6 and TRBJ1-5, with D possibly TRBD1 on 5 matching bases. There are 15 residues in the CDR3. Deletions cut 7 bases from V and 5 bases from J, with 18 bases between. Germline CDR1 and CDR2: MNHNY and SVGAGI (reference sequence). CDR3 coding DNA: TGTGCCAGCACCTACACCGGGGGGGGTGATCAGCCCCAGCATTTT. Its protein is CASTYTGGGDQPQHF.

The CDR3 region is CASSQPRGGVVTEAFF. For the CDR3, the DNA is TGTGCCAGCAGCCAACCCCGGGGCGGGGTGGTCACTGAAGCTTTCTTT. The genes are TRBV3-1 and TRBJ1-1; D possibly corresponds to TRBD1 (5 bases). The CDR3 has 16 residues. V was cut by 2 bases and J by 4 bases, with 17 bases left in between. From germline, CDR1 is LGHDT and CDR2 YNNKEL (reference sequence).

This clonotype was found a few times. The rearrangement links TRBV20-1 to TRBJ2-7; D not resolved. Trimming shortened V by 5 bases and J by 6 bases, and 11 bases separated the two germline ends. Germline values: CDR1 DFQATT, CDR2 SNEGSKA (reference sequence). CDR3 length: 11 residues. This chain's CDR3 is CSALQGREQYF. CDR3 bases: TGCAGTGCTTTACAAGGGCGCGAGCAGTACTTC.

This CDR3 reads CASGESLDGYTF. The CDR3 nucleotides are TGTGCCAGCGGTGAATCGTTGGATGGCTACACCTTC. The chain is built from TRBV6-9 and TRBJ1-2; D uncertain. The CDR3 is made up of 12 amino acids. The V end lost 8 bases, the J end lost 6 bases, and 13 bases lay between the germline ends. Germline V gene data show CDR1 as MNHGY and CDR2 as SVAAGI.

V gene TRBV12-3 or TRBV12-4 combines with J gene TRBJ1-6, with 9 bases fitting TRBD1. This CDR3 comprises 13 residues. The junction had 0 bases not matched to a gene; V was cut back by 4 bases and J by 8 bases. The CDR3: CASSWDRDSPLHF. The CDR3 nucleotides are TGTGCCAGCAGTTGGGACAGGGATTCACCCCTCCACTTT.

This rearrangement joins TRBV15 to TRBJ1-1; D not resolved. Trimming removed 5 bases at V and 0 bases at J, with 10 bases between. There are 14 residues in the CDR3. From germline, CDR1 is LNHNV and CDR2 YYDKDF (reference sequence). The CDR3 is CATSGGLLNTEAFF. The CDR3 bases are TGTGCCACCAGCGGTGGACTGTTGAACACTGAAGCTTTCTTT. Looking up the rest from reference TRBV15 and TRBJ1-1 gives the full variable domain: DAMVIQNPRYQVTQFGKPVTLSCSQTLNHNVMYWYQQKSSQAPKLLFHYYDKDFNNEADTPDNFQSRRPNTSFCFLDIRSPGLGDTAMYLCATSGGLLNTEAFFGQGTRLTVV.

Details on this clonotype: A read error may be the cause here, since a much bigger clone is one base away. The CDR3 loop reads CASGRGGLTATQYF. The CDR3 nucleotides read TGTGCCAGCGGTCGTGGCGGTCTCACAGCTACGCAGTATTTT. V gene TRBV25-1 combines with J gene TRBJ2-3, with D unresolved. Germline CDR1 MGHDK, CDR2 SYGVNS. The CDR3 is 14 amino acids.